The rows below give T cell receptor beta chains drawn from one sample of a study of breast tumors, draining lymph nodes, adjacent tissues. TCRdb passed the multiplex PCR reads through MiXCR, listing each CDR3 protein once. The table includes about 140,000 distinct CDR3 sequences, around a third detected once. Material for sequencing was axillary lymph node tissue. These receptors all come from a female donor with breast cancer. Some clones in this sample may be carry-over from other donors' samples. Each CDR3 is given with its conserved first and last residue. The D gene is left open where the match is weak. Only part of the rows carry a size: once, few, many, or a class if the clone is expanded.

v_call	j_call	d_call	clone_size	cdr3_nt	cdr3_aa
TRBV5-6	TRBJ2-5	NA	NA	TGTGCCAGCAGCTTGGACAGGGTTTATGGAGAGACCCAGTACTTC	CASSLDRVYGETQYF
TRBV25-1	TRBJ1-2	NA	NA	TGTGCCAGCAGTGACCTGGGGACACCGGGGAGCTATGGCTACACCTTC	CASSDLGTPGSYGYTF
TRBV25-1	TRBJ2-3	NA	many	TGTGCCAGCAGTGATCTGGGAAGGATTGGGTTTAGCACAGATACGCAGTATTTT	CASSDLGRIGFSTDTQYF
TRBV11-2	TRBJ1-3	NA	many	TGTGCCAGCAGCTCGGGTCACTCTGGAAACACCATATATTTT	CASSSGHSGNTIYF
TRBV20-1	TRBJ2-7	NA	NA	TGCAGTGCTAGAGATACGAACGGGGTCTACGAGCAGTACTTC	CSARDTNGVYEQYF
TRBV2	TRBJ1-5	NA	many	TGTGCCAGCATGGGAGACAGGAACAATCAGCCCCAGCATTTT	CASMGDRNNQPQHF
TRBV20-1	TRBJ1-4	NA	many	TGCAGTGCTCGTGGGGGCGGGGAGGACGAAAAACTGTTTTTT	CSARGGGEDEKLFF
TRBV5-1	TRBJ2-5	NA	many	TGCGCCAGCAGTTTAAACCGGGGAACACACGAGACCCAGTACTTC	CASSLNRGTHETQYF
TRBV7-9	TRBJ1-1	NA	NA	TGTGCCAGCAGCTTAGGGACGGCTAAGAACACTGAAGCTTTCTTT	CASSLGTAKNTEAFF
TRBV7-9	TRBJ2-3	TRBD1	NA	TGTGCCAGCAGCCGGGACAGGGGCGTAGATACGCAGTATTTT	CASSRDRGVDTQYF
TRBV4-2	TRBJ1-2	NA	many	TGTGCCAGCAGCCAAGATGTCGCAGCTAACTATGGCTACACCTTC	CASSQDVAANYGYTF
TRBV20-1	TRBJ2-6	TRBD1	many	TGCAGTGCTCGAAGGACAGGGGGTCTCGGCTCTGGGGCCAACGTCCTGACTTTC	CSARRTGGLGSGANVLTF
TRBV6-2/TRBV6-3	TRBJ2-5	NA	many	TGTGCCAGTTCCGGGGGGCACCAAGAGACCCAGTACTTC	CASSGGHQETQYF
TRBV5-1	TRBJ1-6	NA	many	TGCGCCAGCAGCTTGGTGGCGGATTCACCCCTCCACTTT	CASSLVADSPLHF
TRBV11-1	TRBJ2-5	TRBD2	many	TGTGCCAGCAGCTCCGGGACTAGCGGGGGACAAGAGACCCAGTACTTC	CASSSGTSGGQETQYF
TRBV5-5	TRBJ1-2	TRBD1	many	TGTGCCAGCAGCCCGGACAGGGTCAACTATGGCTACACCTTC	CASSPDRVNYGYTF
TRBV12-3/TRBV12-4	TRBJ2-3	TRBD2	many	TGTGCCAGCAGTTTCAACCCGGGCACCCGGACTAGCAGATCCACAGATACGCAGTATTTT	CASSFNPGTRTSRSTDTQYF
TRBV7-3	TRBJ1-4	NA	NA	TGTGCCAGCAGCTTAGAGGGCAGAGCGTACAATGAAAAACTGTTTTTT	CASSLEGRAYNEKLFF
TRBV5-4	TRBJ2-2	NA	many	TGTGCCAGCAGCCTGACCCCAACAAGGGCCTACACCGGGGAGCTGTTTTTT	CASSLTPTRAYTGELFF
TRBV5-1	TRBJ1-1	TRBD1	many	TGCGCCAGCAGACTAAGACAGGGGCAGAACACTGAAGCTTTCTTT	CASRLRQGQNTEAFF
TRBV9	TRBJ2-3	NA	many	TGTGCCAGCAGCGTAGTTGGGACTAGCACAGATACGCAGTATTTT	CASSVVGTSTDTQYF
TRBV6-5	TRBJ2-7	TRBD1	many	TGTGCCAGCAGCTATGACAGGGGACACTACGAGCAGTACTTC	CASSYDRGHYEQYF
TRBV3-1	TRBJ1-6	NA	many	TGTGCCAGCAGCCAAGTACAGAGAGGCTCACCCCTCCACTTT	CASSQVQRGSPLHF
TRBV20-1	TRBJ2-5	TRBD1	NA	TGCAGTGCTAGGGGGACAGGGGCCCCGACGGAGACCCAGTACTTC	CSARGTGAPTETQYF
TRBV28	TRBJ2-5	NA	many	TGTGCCAGCACCCGTGGGGGTGGAGGGTGGGAGACCCAGTACTTC	CASTRGGGGWETQYF
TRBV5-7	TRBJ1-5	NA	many	TGTGCCAGCAGCTTGGGGGGGGGGTCGGGACAGCCCCAGCATTTT	CASSLGGGSGQPQHF
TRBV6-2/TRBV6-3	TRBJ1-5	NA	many	TGTGCCAGCAGTCGAGGGGTCGGCAATCAGCCCCAGCATTTT	CASSRGVGNQPQHF
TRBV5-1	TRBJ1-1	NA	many	TGCGCCAGCAGTCCCCAGGGGATGAGGACTGAAGCTTTCTTT	CASSPQGMRTEAFF
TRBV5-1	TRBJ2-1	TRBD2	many	TGCGCCAGCAGCTTAACAGCGGGGGGTACATACAATGAGCAGTTCTTC	CASSLTAGGTYNEQFF
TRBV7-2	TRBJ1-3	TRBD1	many	TGTGCCAGCAGCAGGGGACAGGCTGGAAACACCATATATTTT	CASSRGQAGNTIYF
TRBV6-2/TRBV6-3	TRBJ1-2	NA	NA	TGTGCCAGCAGTTACTCACCGCAGGTTGTCACCACCTATGGCCACACCTTC	CASSYSPQVVTTYGHTF
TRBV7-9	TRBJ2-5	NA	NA	TGTGCCAGCGGCTCAACTAGAGGGCCATGGGAGACCCAGTACTTC	CASGSTRGPWETQYF
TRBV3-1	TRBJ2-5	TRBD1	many	TGTGCCAGCAGCCTCCGGGACAGGGGGCGCGGTGAGACCCAGTACTTC	CASSLRDRGRGETQYF
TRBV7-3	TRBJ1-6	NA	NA	TGTGCCAGCAGCCTCGGGGCAGGGACTTCACCCCTCCACTTT	CASSLGAGTSPLHF
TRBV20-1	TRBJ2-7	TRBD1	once	TGCAGTGCTAGAGATCCCTCACCGGGACAGGGGTCGTACGAGCAGTACTTC	CSARDPSPGQGSYEQYF
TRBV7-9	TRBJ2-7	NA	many	TGTGCCAGCAGCTTCGGACGGACCTACGAGCAGTACTTC	CASSFGRTYEQYF
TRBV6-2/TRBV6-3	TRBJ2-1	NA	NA	TGTGCCAGCACCCGAGCGGCGAGCTCCTACAATGAGCAGTTCTTC	CASTRAASSYNEQFF
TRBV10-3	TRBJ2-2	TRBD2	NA	TGTGCCATCAGTGAGTCGTCGGGGTCACTAGCGGGAGATCGCGGGGAGCTGTTTTTT	CAISESSGSLAGDRGELFF
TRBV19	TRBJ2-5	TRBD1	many	TGTGCCAGTACACCGGGACAGGGGTTCCAAGAGACCCAGTACTTC	CASTPGQGFQETQYF
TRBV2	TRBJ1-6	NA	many	TGTGCCAGCCACTTTGACCCTAATTCACCCCTCCACTTT	CASHFDPNSPLHF
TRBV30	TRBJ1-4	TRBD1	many	TGTGCCTGGAGTTCAACAGGGGGCTTTAGTGAAAAACTGTTTTTT	CAWSSTGGFSEKLFF
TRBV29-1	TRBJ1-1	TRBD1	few	TGCAGCGCACGGACAGGGTCGTCGAACACTGAAGCTTTCTTT	CSARTGSSNTEAFF
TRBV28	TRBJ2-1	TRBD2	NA	TGTGCCAGCAGTTTACGAGCGGGGGGGCCAGTATCTTCTGAGCAGTTCTTC	CASSLRAGGPVSSEQFF
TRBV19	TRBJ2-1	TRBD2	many	TGTGCCAGTACCTCGGGGGGGGGAGAGCAGTTCTTC	CASTSGGGEQFF
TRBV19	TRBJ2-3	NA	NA	TGTGCCAGTAGTCGAACCAGGGAAGACACAGATACGCAGTATTTT	CASSRTREDTDTQYF
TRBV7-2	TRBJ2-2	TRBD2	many	TGTGCCAGCAGCTTAGCACTAGCGGGGGCTGGAACCGGGGAGCTGTTTTTT	CASSLALAGAGTGELFF
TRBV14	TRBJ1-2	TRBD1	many	TGTGCCAGCAGCCAAGTTGGGACAGTCTATGGCTACACCTTC	CASSQVGTVYGYTF
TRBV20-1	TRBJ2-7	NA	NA	TGCGGTGCTCACCCGAGCAGGGAATACGCGCAGTACTTC	CGAHPSREYAQYF
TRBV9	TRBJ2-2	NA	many	TGTGCCAGCAGCGTAGTGGGGAGTACCGGGGAGCTGTTTTTT	CASSVVGSTGELFF
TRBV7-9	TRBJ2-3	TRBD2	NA	TGTGCCAGCAGCGATCTCGGACGGGGGGTCACAGATACGCAATATTTT	CASSDLGRGVTDTQYF
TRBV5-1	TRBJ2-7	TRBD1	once	TGCGCCAGCAGGCTACGGAGCACAGGGGGAGCCTACGAGCAGTACTTC	CASRLRSTGGAYEQYF
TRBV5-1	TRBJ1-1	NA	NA	TGCGCCAGCAGCTTATATAGTTCGGGGTCAGGTGCTGAAGCTTTCTTT	CASSLYSSGSGAEAFF